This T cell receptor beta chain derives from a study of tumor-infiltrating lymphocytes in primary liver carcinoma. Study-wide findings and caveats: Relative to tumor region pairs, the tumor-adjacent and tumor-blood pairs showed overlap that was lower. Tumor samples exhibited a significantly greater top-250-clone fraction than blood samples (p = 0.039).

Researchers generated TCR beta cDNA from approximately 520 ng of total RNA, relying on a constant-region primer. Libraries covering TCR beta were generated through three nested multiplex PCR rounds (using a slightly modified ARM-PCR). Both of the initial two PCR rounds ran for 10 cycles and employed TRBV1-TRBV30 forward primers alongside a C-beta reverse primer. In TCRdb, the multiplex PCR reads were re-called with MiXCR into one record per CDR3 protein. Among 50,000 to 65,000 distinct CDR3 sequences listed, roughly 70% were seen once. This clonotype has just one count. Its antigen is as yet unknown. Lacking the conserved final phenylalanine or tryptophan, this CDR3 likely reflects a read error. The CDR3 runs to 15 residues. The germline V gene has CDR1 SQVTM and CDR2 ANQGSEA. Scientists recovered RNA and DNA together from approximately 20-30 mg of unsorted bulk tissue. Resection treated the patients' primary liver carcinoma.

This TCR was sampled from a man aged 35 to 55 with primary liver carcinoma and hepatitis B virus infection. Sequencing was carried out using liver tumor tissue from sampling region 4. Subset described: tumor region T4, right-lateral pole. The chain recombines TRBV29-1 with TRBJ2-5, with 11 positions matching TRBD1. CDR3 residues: CRVEADRGRAETQYS. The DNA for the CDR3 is TGCAGAGTTGAAGCGGACAGGGGGCGAGCAGAGACCCAGTACTCC.